These T cell receptor beta chains were read from a single sample in a study of T cells in tuberculosis. Clones were read by immunoSEQ multiplex PCR, and TCRdb kept only the in-frame ones, dropping some. The sample lists roughly 35,000 clones, just over 90% occurring once. Sequencing was carried out using PBMCs. These receptors were obtained from a donor aged 10-30 years with latent tuberculosis or without tuberculosis infection. Each CDR3 is given with its conserved first and last residue. Fields, in order: D gene, clone size, J gene, V gene, CDR3 DNA, CDR3 protein. A D gene is named only where the DNA matches it firmly. Clone size is shown for a subset of rows, as once, few, many or a class of expanded clone.

D: NA
size: NA
J: TRBJ1-6
V: TRBV27
DNA: TGTGCCAGCAGCAACTCCTATAATTCACCCCTCCACTTT
CDR3: CASSNSYNSPLHF

D: NA
size: NA
J: TRBJ2-2
V: TRBV9
DNA: TGTGCCAGCAGCGCCGTTGTTTCGATTAGAACCGGGGAGCTGTTTTTT
CDR3: CASSAVVSIRTGELFF

D: TRBD1
size: NA
J: TRBJ2-3
V: TRBV9
DNA: TGTGCCAGCAGCGTAGAAGCGGACAGGGGAGGAGATACGCAGTATTTT
CDR3: CASSVEADRGGDTQYF

D: TRBD2
size: NA
J: TRBJ2-7
V: TRBV19
DNA: TGTGCCACCCGGGGGGGAGGGGCGCGGGCTCAAGGCGAGCAGTACTTC
CDR3: CATRGGGARAQGEQYF

D: NA
size: NA
J: TRBJ2-7
V: TRBV6-1
DNA: TGTGCCAGCAGTGCCGCGACAGCCTCTTTGACTTACGAGCAGTACTTC
CDR3: CASSAATASLTYEQYF

D: NA
size: once
J: TRBJ1-1
V: TRBV7-6
DNA: TGTGCCAGCAGTTGGGAGGCGGGTACTGAAGCTTTCTTT
CDR3: CASSWEAGTEAFF

D: TRBD2
size: NA
J: TRBJ2-3
V: TRBV4-1
DNA: TGCGCCAGCAGTTACATAGGGGCGGGAGGGCTAACAGATACGCAGTATTTT
CDR3: CASSYIGAGGLTDTQYF

D: NA
size: NA
J: TRBJ1-1
V: TRBV18
DNA: TGTGCCAGCTCACCATTGGTCGGTGGAGCTTTCTTT
CDR3: CASSPLVGGAFF

D: NA
size: NA
J: TRBJ2-7
V: TRBV6-5
DNA: TGTGCCAGCAGTAGCCGGGAAAGAGAGCAGTACTTC
CDR3: CASSSREREQYF

D: NA
size: NA
J: TRBJ1-1
V: TRBV28
DNA: TGTGCCAGCAGTTTGGGAGACCACAAAGCTTTCTTT
CDR3: CASSLGDHKAFF

D: TRBD2
size: NA
J: TRBJ2-3
V: TRBV13
DNA: TGTGCCAGCAGTTCGCGGACTAGCGGGAGGCTCAGCACAGATACGCAGTATTTT
CDR3: CASSSRTSGRLSTDTQYF

D: TRBD1
size: NA
J: TRBJ1-2
V: TRBV5-1
DNA: TGCGCCAGCAGCCTGGGACAGGGCGTAAGTGGCTACACCTTC
CDR3: CASSLGQGVSGYTF

D: NA
size: NA
J: TRBJ2-1
V: TRBV29-1
DNA: TGCAGCGGCCGGGAGCACGACTCCTACAATGAGCAGTTCTTC
CDR3: CSGREHDSYNEQFF

D: TRBD2
size: NA
J: TRBJ2-7
V: TRBV11-2
DNA: TGTGCCAGCAGCCACTGGCAGGGAGGGGAATCCTACGAGCAGTACTTC
CDR3: CASSHWQGGESYEQYF

D: NA
size: NA
J: TRBJ1-3
V: TRBV28
DNA: TGTGCCAGCAGTTTCCTGGGGGGTCCCCCTGGAAACACCATATATTTT
CDR3: CASSFLGGPPGNTIYF

D: NA
size: NA
J: TRBJ2-5
V: TRBV19
DNA: TGTGCCAGTAGGCGAGGAGCTAAGGAGACCCAGTACTTC
CDR3: CASRRGAKETQYF

D: TRBD1
size: NA
J: TRBJ2-1
V: TRBV11-2
DNA: TGTGCCTCCAACACAGGGGGGCGGGGTAACAATGAGCAGTTCTTC
CDR3: CASNTGGRGNNEQFF